A selection of T cell receptor beta chains follows, all from one sample in a study of cytomegalovirus exposure and HLA in healthy donors. Sequenced by immunoSEQ multiplex PCR; TCRdb stores in-frame clones only, minus some. The profile shows 150,000 to 200,000 clones, around three quarters of them singletons. Sequenced material: PBMCs. The receptors derive from a boy aged 5-17 years in good health and CMV-seronegative. CDR3s include the opening cysteine and the closing phenylalanine or tryptophan. Fields, in order: clone size, D gene, J gene, V gene, CDR3 protein, CDR3 DNA. D genes are given only for firm matches. Clone sizes are given selectively: once, few, many, or a class where the clone is expanded.

abundance: -; d_gene: -; j_gene: TRBJ1-1; v_gene: TRBV5-1; CDR3aa: CASSLVGENEAFF; CDR3nt: TGCGCCAGCAGCTTGGTCGGGGAGAACGAAGCTTTCTTT
abundance: few; d_gene: -; j_gene: TRBJ1-5; v_gene: TRBV5-4; CDR3aa: CASSLPNQPQHF; CDR3nt: TGTGCCAGCAGCCTACCGAATCAGCCCCAGCATTTT
abundance: -; d_gene: TRBD2; j_gene: TRBJ2-7; v_gene: TRBV5-4; CDR3aa: CASSRGLAGDEQYF; CDR3nt: TGTGCCAGCAGCCGGGGACTAGCGGGAGACGAGCAGTACTTC
abundance: -; d_gene: -; j_gene: TRBJ1-1; v_gene: TRBV2; CDR3aa: CASSRGGNTEAFF; CDR3nt: TGTGCCAGCAGTCGGGGGGGGAACACTGAAGCTTTCTTT
abundance: -; d_gene: TRBD1; j_gene: TRBJ1-5; v_gene: TRBV9; CDR3aa: CASSVDAGQGVSSAVHF; CDR3nt: TGTGCCAGCAGCGTAGACGCGGGACAGGGAGTTTCCTCGGCCGTGCATTTT
abundance: once; d_gene: -; j_gene: TRBJ2-3; v_gene: TRBV7-2; CDR3aa: CASSLGGPDTQYF; CDR3nt: TGTGCCAGCAGCTTAGGGGGGCCAGATACGCAGTATTTT
abundance: -; d_gene: -; j_gene: TRBJ2-5; v_gene: TRBV7-3; CDR3aa: CASSSIGETQYF; CDR3nt: TGTGCCAGCAGCTCCATCGGGGAGACCCAGTACTTC
abundance: -; d_gene: -; j_gene: TRBJ2-1; v_gene: TRBV4-1; CDR3aa: CASSQGPAGATYNEQFF; CDR3nt: TGCGCCAGCAGCCAAGGGCCCGCGGGGGCCACATACAATGAGCAGTTCTTC
abundance: once; d_gene: TRBD1; j_gene: TRBJ1-1; v_gene: TRBV11-3; CDR3aa: CATRGTGGSRNTEAFF; CDR3nt: TGTGCCACTCGCGGGACAGGGGGCTCCAGGAACACTGAAGCTTTCTTT
abundance: -; d_gene: -; j_gene: TRBJ1-5; v_gene: TRBV30; CDR3aa: CAWSVLSHQPQHF; CDR3nt: TGTGCCTGGAGTGTATTGTCTCATCAGCCCCAGCATTTT
abundance: few; d_gene: TRBD1; j_gene: TRBJ1-1; v_gene: TRBV6-1; CDR3aa: CASSPLGQGITEAFF; CDR3nt: TGTGCCAGCAGCCCTCTGGGACAGGGCATAACTGAAGCTTTCTTT
abundance: -; d_gene: -; j_gene: TRBJ2-7; v_gene: TRBV6-5; CDR3aa: CASSQWSGGSYEQYF; CDR3nt: TGTGCCAGCAGCCAATGGTCAGGTGGCTCCTACGAGCAGTACTTC
abundance: -; d_gene: TRBD1; j_gene: TRBJ1-1; v_gene: TRBV27; CDR3aa: CASAGTGLEDTEAFF; CDR3nt: TGTGCCAGCGCGGGGACAGGCCTTGAGGACACTGAAGCTTTCTTT
abundance: few; d_gene: TRBD1; j_gene: TRBJ1-4; v_gene: TRBV19; CDR3aa: CASRQGFEKLFF; CDR3nt: TGTGCCAGTAGACAGGGGTTTGAAAAACTGTTTTTT
abundance: few; d_gene: -; j_gene: TRBJ2-6; v_gene: TRBV5-1; CDR3aa: CASSRAGGGANVLTF; CDR3nt: TGCGCCAGCAGCCGTGCCGGGGGTGGGGCCAACGTCCTGACTTTC
abundance: -; d_gene: TRBD2; j_gene: TRBJ2-2; v_gene: TRBV6-5; CDR3aa: CASSYGTSGNTGELFF; CDR3nt: TGTGCCAGCAGTTACGGGACTAGCGGGAACACCGGGGAGCTGTTTTTT
abundance: -; d_gene: TRBD1; j_gene: TRBJ1-3; v_gene: TRBV7-9; CDR3aa: CASSEGLRGPVSGNTIYF; CDR3nt: TGTGCCAGCAGCGAGGGCCTTAGGGGGCCGGTATCTGGAAACACCATATATTTT
abundance: -; d_gene: -; j_gene: TRBJ1-1; v_gene: TRBV6-4; CDR3aa: CASSPSPTGQKRAEAFF; CDR3nt: TGTGCCAGCAGTCCTTCACCGACAGGACAGAAACGCGCTGAAGCTTTCTTT
abundance: -; d_gene: -; j_gene: TRBJ1-2; v_gene: TRBV7-9; CDR3aa: CSSSSSSRTAPYGYTF; CDR3nt: TGTTCCAGCAGCTCCTCTTCTCGGACAGCTCCTTATGGCTACACCTTC
abundance: -; d_gene: TRBD2; j_gene: TRBJ2-3; v_gene: TRBV5-6; CDR3aa: CASSLVGGGKTDTQYF; CDR3nt: TGTGCCAGCAGCTTAGTGGGCGGGGGGAAAACAGATACGCAGTATTTT
abundance: -; d_gene: -; j_gene: TRBJ1-2; v_gene: TRBV25-1; CDR3aa: CASRNSNIYGYTF; CDR3nt: TGTGCCAGCAGGAATTCCAACATCTATGGCTACACCTTC
abundance: -; d_gene: -; j_gene: TRBJ1-5; v_gene: TRBV12-5; CDR3aa: CASGLGVQPQHF; CDR3nt: TGTGCTAGTGGTTTAGGGGTTCAGCCCCAGCATTTT
abundance: -; d_gene: TRBD1; j_gene: TRBJ1-2; v_gene: TRBV15; CDR3aa: CATSRGMGQGSTNYGYTF; CDR3nt: TGTGCCACCAGCAGAGGGATGGGACAGGGGTCGACTAACTATGGCTACACCTTC
abundance: -; d_gene: TRBD1; j_gene: TRBJ1-1; v_gene: TRBV30; CDR3aa: CAWSVGTGDTEAFF; CDR3nt: TGTGCCTGGAGTGTAGGGACAGGGGATACTGAAGCTTTCTTT
abundance: -; d_gene: -; j_gene: TRBJ2-3; v_gene: TRBV10-3; CDR3aa: CAISESEADLTDTQYF; CDR3nt: TGTGCCATCAGTGAGTCGGAAGCGGACCTCACAGATACGCAGTATTTT
abundance: -; d_gene: TRBD2; j_gene: TRBJ2-1; v_gene: TRBV7-2; CDR3aa: CASSFQPLGLADNEQFF; CDR3nt: TGTGCCAGCAGCTTTCAACCCCTGGGACTAGCAGACAATGAGCAGTTCTTC
abundance: -; d_gene: -; j_gene: TRBJ2-7; v_gene: TRBV9; CDR3aa: CASSVDLGGQQSPYEQYF; CDR3nt: TGTGCCAGCAGCGTAGATCTGGGGGGACAGCAATCGCCCTACGAGCAGTACTTC
abundance: -; d_gene: -; j_gene: TRBJ1-4; v_gene: TRBV4-1; CDR3aa: CASSPSEIGRATNEKLFF; CDR3nt: TGCGCCAGCAGCCCAAGCGAGATAGGCCGTGCAACTAATGAAAAACTGTTTTTT
abundance: -; d_gene: -; j_gene: TRBJ1-1; v_gene: TRBV6-1; CDR3aa: CASSLDRDTEAFF; CDR3nt: TGTGCCAGCAGTCTGGACAGAGACACTGAAGCTTTCTTT
abundance: -; d_gene: -; j_gene: TRBJ2-1; v_gene: TRBV5-4; CDR3aa: CASSHRGGAYNEQFF; CDR3nt: TGTGCCAGCAGCCATAGAGGGGGAGCTTACAATGAGCAGTTCTTC
abundance: -; d_gene: -; j_gene: TRBJ2-7; v_gene: TRBV5-6; CDR3aa: CASSPDPGVHEQYF; CDR3nt: TGTGCCAGCAGCCCTGACCCGGGGGTGCACGAGCAGTACTTC
abundance: few; d_gene: TRBD2; j_gene: TRBJ2-2; v_gene: TRBV30; CDR3aa: CAWDGRGGVGNTGELFF; CDR3nt: TGTGCCTGGGATGGCCGCGGGGGGGTGGGAAACACCGGGGAGCTGTTTTTT
abundance: -; d_gene: -; j_gene: TRBJ1-5; v_gene: TRBV19; CDR3aa: CASSTGNQPQHF; CDR3nt: TGTGCCAGTAGTACAGGCAATCAACCCCAGCATTTT
abundance: few; d_gene: TRBD2; j_gene: TRBJ2-3; v_gene: TRBV6-1; CDR3aa: CASSGAGAPTDTQYF; CDR3nt: TGTGCCAGCAGTGGAGCGGGGGCCCCCACAGATACGCAGTATTTT
abundance: -; d_gene: -; j_gene: TRBJ2-5; v_gene: TRBV10-1; CDR3aa: CASSENPTQETQYF; CDR3nt: TGCGCCAGCAGTGAGAACCCTACCCAAGAGACCCAGTACTTC
abundance: -; d_gene: TRBD1; j_gene: TRBJ2-5; v_gene: TRBV12-5; CDR3aa: CASGLIRDRGLREQYF; CDR3nt: TGTGCTAGTGGTTTAATACGTGACAGGGGGCTTAGGGAGCAGTACTTC
abundance: -; d_gene: TRBD1; j_gene: TRBJ2-1; v_gene: TRBV5-4; CDR3aa: CASRDRRNEQFF; CDR3nt: TGTGCCAGCCGGGACAGGAGGAATGAGCAGTTCTTC
abundance: -; d_gene: TRBD2; j_gene: TRBJ2-3; v_gene: TRBV4-1; CDR3aa: CASSQDFAGGDTQYF; CDR3nt: TGCGCCAGCAGCCAAGATTTCGCGGGGGGAGATACGCAGTATTTT
abundance: -; d_gene: -; j_gene: TRBJ2-7; v_gene: TRBV6-1; CDR3aa: CASRGLVGTYEQYF; CDR3nt: TGTGCCAGCAGGGGGCTAGTAGGGACCTACGAGCAGTACTTC
abundance: -; d_gene: -; j_gene: TRBJ2-2; v_gene: TRBV12-5; CDR3aa: CASGFDDRNTGELFF; CDR3nt: TGTGCTAGTGGTTTTGATGACAGAAACACCGGGGAGCTGTTTTTT
abundance: -; d_gene: -; j_gene: TRBJ1-5; v_gene: TRBV19; CDR3aa: CASRGAGSNQPQHF; CDR3nt: TGTGCCAGTAGGGGGGCAGGGAGCAATCAGCCCCAGCATTTT
abundance: -; d_gene: -; j_gene: TRBJ2-3; v_gene: TRBV6-6; CDR3aa: CASSYTDRETDTQYF; CDR3nt: TGTGCCAGCAGTTACACAGACCGAGAGACAGATACGCAGTATTTT
abundance: few; d_gene: TRBD1; j_gene: TRBJ2-7; v_gene: TRBV19; CDR3aa: CASSISSRGQVEQYF; CDR3nt: TGTGCCAGTAGTATTTCGAGCAGGGGGCAGGTCGAGCAGTACTTC
abundance: -; d_gene: TRBD1; j_gene: TRBJ1-1; v_gene: TRBV5-1; CDR3aa: CASSLTGDASAFF; CDR3nt: TGCGCCAGCAGCTTGACAGGGGATGCTTCCGCTTTCTTT
abundance: -; d_gene: -; j_gene: TRBJ1-1; v_gene: TRBV6-1; CDR3aa: CASSEGGGNTEAFF; CDR3nt: TGTGCCAGCAGTGAAGGGGGAGGGAACACTGAAGCTTTCTTT
abundance: few; d_gene: TRBD1; j_gene: TRBJ2-3; v_gene: TRBV15; CDR3aa: CATSAPGQGATDTQYF; CDR3nt: TGTGCCACCAGCGCTCCGGGACAGGGGGCCACAGATACGCAGTATTTT
abundance: -; d_gene: TRBD1; j_gene: TRBJ1-1; v_gene: TRBV27; CDR3aa: CASSTRTGVNTEAFF; CDR3nt: TGTGCCAGCAGTACCCGAACAGGGGTGAACACTGAAGCTTTCTTT
abundance: -; d_gene: TRBD2; j_gene: TRBJ2-7; v_gene: TRBV28; CDR3aa: CASTGTSGNSYEQYF; CDR3nt: TGTGCCAGCACAGGGACTAGCGGGAACTCCTACGAGCAGTACTTC
abundance: -; d_gene: -; j_gene: TRBJ1-1; v_gene: TRBV7-2; CDR3aa: CASSLVGGDTEAFF; CDR3nt: TGTGCCAGCAGCTTAGTTGGGGGGGACACTGAAGCTTTCTTT
abundance: -; d_gene: TRBD2; j_gene: TRBJ2-2; v_gene: TRBV7-8; CDR3aa: CASSQLAGTGELFF; CDR3nt: TGTGCCAGCAGCCAATTAGCGGGGACCGGGGAGCTGTTTTTT
abundance: -; d_gene: TRBD2; j_gene: TRBJ2-5; v_gene: TRBV5-1; CDR3aa: CASSSGTSGQETQYF; CDR3nt: TGCGCCAGCAGCTCCGGGACTAGCGGGCAAGAGACCCAGTACTTC
abundance: -; d_gene: -; j_gene: TRBJ1-5; v_gene: TRBV29-1; CDR3aa: CSVAGVNQPQHF; CDR3nt: TGCAGCGTTGCAGGGGTTAATCAGCCCCAGCATTTT
abundance: -; d_gene: TRBD1; j_gene: TRBJ1-1; v_gene: TRBV5-1; CDR3aa: CASRLTGEVTEAFF; CDR3nt: TGCGCCAGCAGACTCACAGGGGAGGTCACTGAAGCTTTCTTT
abundance: -; d_gene: -; j_gene: TRBJ2-7; v_gene: TRBV6-1; CDR3aa: CATGPFYEQYF; CDR3nt: TGTGCTACAGGACCGTTCTACGAGCAGTACTTC